This TCR beta chain was captured by sequencing in a study of blood T cell repertoires in COVID-19. The overall study: There were acute and convalescent COVID-19 samples, and they came from the United States, Italy and Spain.

The CDR3 consists of 13 residues. The germline V gene encodes CDR1 LNHDA and CDR2 SQIVND (reference sequence). Deletions cut 6 bases from V and 9 bases from J, with 17 bases between. Original analysis: Reference gene primer amplification yielded estimated nucleated cell counts. Profiled with immunoSEQ multiplex PCR; TCRdb holds only in-frame clones, not every one. That table supplies the V and J calls and clone size; D and trimming were determined from the DNA. The sample lists 250,000 to 300,000 clones; approximately 91% were seen once. Recruitment covered about 25 US areas and drew participants whose ages spanned roughly 18 to 90 years. Researchers sorted participants into cohorts using their self-reported clinical history.

The receptor's source is a human donor in a cohort exposed to, infected with or recovered from COVID-19 (not recorded which). The donor label of this sample is uncertain. Sequenced: PBMCs or T cells enriched from blood (not recorded which). V gene TRBV19 combines with J gene TRBJ1-1, with D uncertain. The CDR3 bases are TGTGCCAGTAGCCTTTCGAGGGCGAATCAAGCTTTCTTT. Encoded protein: CASSLSRANQAFF.